The 26 T cell receptor beta chains reported below all come from one sample, sequenced in a study of T cell responses to AZD1222 COVID-19 vaccine. Libraries were prepared by immunoSEQ multiplex PCR; TCRdb keeps only in-frame clonotypes and omits some of them. The table has around 95,000 clones, roughly 90% seen once. The sequenced sample was peripheral blood, obtained on day 0 of AZD1222 vaccination. The source is an adult in good health.

The V call is TRBV2, the J call TRBJ1-6; D might be TRBD1 (6 bases). Per germline, CDR1 SNHLY and CDR2 FYNNEI. V lost 5 bases, J lost 6 bases, and 11 bases lay in between. The CDR3 extends over 14 amino acids. The CDR3 DNA reads TGTGCCAGCAGTAGAGACAGGTCTAATTCACCCCTCCACTTT. Protein sequence: CASSRDRSNSPLHF.

This clone occurred a few times. The chain joins TRBV4-1 to TRBJ2-7, with TRBD2 matching over 7 bases. With V trimmed by 0 bases and J by 8 bases, 10 bases remained unmatched. CDR3 length equals 15 residues. Germline CDR1 is MGHRA and CDR2 is YSYEKL. CDR3 protein: CASSQDFGTTTKQYF. The CDR3 bases are TGCGCCAGCAGCCAAGATTTCGGGACTACTACTAAGCAGTACTTC.

The chain has TRBV28 and TRBJ2-1; 8 nucleotides line up with TRBD2. Germline V gene lookup returns CDR1 MDHEN and CDR2 SYDVKM. The CDR3 is made up of 19 amino acids. After removal of 6 bases from V and 6 bases from J, the junction contained 22 bases not matched to a gene. Here the CDR3 reads CASSTLSVPSGLVSNEQFF. In nucleotides, the CDR3 is TGTGCCAGCAGCACACTCTCGGTACCTTCGGGACTAGTCAGCAATGAGCAGTTCTTC.

The rearrangement joins TRBV3-1 (or the pseudogene TRBV3-2) to TRBJ2-7, with D unclear. Trimming shortened V by 0 bases and J by 0 bases, and 6 bases separated the two germline ends. CDR1 is LGHDT and CDR2 is YNNKEL in the germline V gene (reference sequence). The CDR3 is 14 residues long. CDR3 loop: CASSQDPSSYEQYF. CDR3 in DNA: TGTGCCAGCAGCCAAGACCCAAGCTCCTACGAGCAGTACTTC.

The V call is TRBV30, the J call TRBJ1-5, with D uncertain. The CDR3 has 13 residues. The germline gives CDR1 GTSNPN, CDR2 SVGIG (reference sequence). V was trimmed by 3 bases and J by 7 bases, leaving 13 bases between them. The CDR3 bases are TGTGCCTGGAGGGGTCGAGTTGAACAGCCCCAGCATTTT. Translating it yields CAWRGRVEQPQHF.

The V call is TRBV5-1, the J call TRBJ1-5; D gene ambiguous. The CDR3 covers 15 residues. CDR1 is SGHRS and CDR2 is YFSETQ in the germline V gene. The ends were cut back, 7 bases at V and 0 bases at J, with 14 bases in the middle. DNA for the CDR3: TGCGCCAGCTTCTATCCGGTCGTTAGCAATCAGCCCCAGCATTTT. It yields the protein CASFYPVVSNQPQHF.

The chain recombines TRBV3-1 (or the pseudogene TRBV3-2) with TRBJ2-5; D may be TRBD2 (6 bases). The CDR3 sequence is 13 residues long. V lost 1 base to trimming and J lost 5 bases, with 8 bases between them. The V gene's germline CDR1 is LGHDT and CDR2 YNNKEL (reference sequence). The CDR3 DNA reads TGTGCCAGCAGCCAAGGGGACTTGGAGACCCAGTACTTC. It yields the protein CASSQGDLETQYF.

The J gene is TRBJ1-2, the V gene TRBV7-8; TRBD1 is a possible D gene (5 bases). The germline CDR1 and CDR2 sequences are SGHVS and FQNEAQ. The CDR3 totals 14 residues. V was clipped by 3 bases and J by 6 bases, with 14 bases between them. The CDR3 DNA is TGTGCCAGCAGCTTGTTGGGGGGTAGTGATGGCTACACCTTC. Translated, it gives CASSLLGGSDGYTF.

The chain joins TRBV9 to TRBJ2-1; 7 bases match TRBD1. Trimming removed 6 bases from V and 7 bases from J; junction bases left unmatched: 7. The V gene's germline CDR1 is SGDLS and CDR2 YYNGEE. This CDR3 spans 13 amino acids. The CDR3 region has the DNA TGTGCCAGCACTGGGACAGTACCAAATGAGCAGTTCTTC. This codes for CASTGTVPNEQFF. The entire variable domain, with the rest obtained from reference TRBV9 and TRBJ2-1, is as follows: DSGVTQTPKHLITATGQRVTLRCSPRSGDLSVYWYQQSLDQGLQFLIQYYNGEERAKGNILERFSAQQFPDLHSELNLSSLELGDSALYFCASTGTVPNEQFFGPGTRLTVL.

The rearrangement uses TRBV19 and TRBJ2-5; 9 positions agree with TRBD1. CDR1 is LNHDA, CDR2 SQIVND, per germline (reference sequence). Losses at the gene ends were 4 bases for V and 2 bases for J; bases not matched to a gene: 5. CDR3 length equals 15 residues. The chain's CDR3 is CASSNTGGRQETQYF. DNA of the CDR3: TGTGCCAGTAGTAATACAGGGGGCCGGCAAGAGACCCAGTACTTC.

This sequence joins TRBV9 and TRBJ2-7, with D unclear. Germline V gives CDR1 SGDLS, CDR2 YYNGEE. The ends were cut back, 0 bases at V and 0 bases at J, with 7 bases in the middle. The CDR3 contains 14 residues. As DNA, the CDR3 is TGTGCCAGCAGCGTAGGAGGATTCTCCTACGAGCAGTACTTC. It is translated as CASSVGGFSYEQYF. Full variable domain (outside the CDR3, taken from reference TRBV9 and TRBJ2-7): DSGVTQTPKHLITATGQRVTLRCSPRSGDLSVYWYQQSLDQGLQFLIQYYNGEERAKGNILERFSAQQFPDLHSELNLSSLELGDSALYFCASSVGGFSYEQYFGPGTRLTVT.

This chain uses TRBV6-1 with TRBJ2-2; D possibly corresponds to TRBD2 (7 bases). CDR1 MNHNS and CDR2 SASEGT come from the germline V gene. V was trimmed by 2 bases and J by 0 bases, leaving 13 bases between them. The CDR3 totals 17 residues. The CDR3 region has the DNA TGTGCCAGCAGTGAAAATGGGGGGGGCTCGAACACCGGGGAGCTGTTTTTT. Encoded protein: CASSENGGGSNTGELFF.

The V and J genes are TRBV28 and TRBJ1-5, with D unresolved. CDR1 and CDR2 from the germline V gene are MDHEN and SYDVKM. The CDR3 runs to 14 residues. Trimming left V 8 bases short and J 0 bases short, with 11 bases between. The CDR3 bases are TGTGCCAGCGGCCCCGTTCATAGCAATCAGCCCCAGCATTTT. Residues: CASGPVHSNQPQHF.

The chain is built from TRBV6-5 and TRBJ2-1; the D gene is possibly TRBD1 (5 bases). V was clipped by 5 bases and J by 10 bases, with 9 bases between them. The CDR3 totals 11 residues. Germline-derived CDR1 and CDR2 are MNHEY and SVGAGI. The DNA for the CDR3 is TGTGCCAGCAGTCGTGGACAAGAGCAGTTCTTC. Amino acids: CASSRGQEQFF.

This sequence joins TRBV3-1 (or the pseudogene TRBV3-2) and TRBJ1-1, with D hard to call. The CDR3 contains 14 residues. Germline assignment: CDR1 LGHDT and CDR2 YNNKEL (reference sequence). Trimming took off 2 bases at V and 3 bases at J, with 10 bases between the two ends. In DNA, the CDR3 is TGTGCCAGCAGCCAAAGTGTCCTGGACACTGAAGCTTTCTTT. This translates into CASSQSVLDTEAFF.

This chain uses TRBV14 with TRBJ2-1; 13 bases align to TRBD2. Germline V gene lookup returns CDR1 SGHDN and CDR2 FVKESK. Trimming at V came to 5 bases and at J to 9 bases, leaving 7 bases not matched to a gene. The CDR3 contains 15 residues. CDR3 nucleotide sequence: TGTGCCAGCAGCGCACTAGCGGGAGGGCCATCTGAGCAGTTCTTC. Encoded protein: CASSALAGGPSEQFF. Together with reference TRBV14 and TRBJ2-1, the CDR3 gives the full variable domain: EAGVTQFPSHSVIEKGQTVTLRCDPISGHDNLYWYRRVMGKEIKFLLHFVKESKQDESGMPNNRFLAERTGGTYSTLKVQPAELEDSGVYFCASSALAGGPSEQFFGPGTRLTVL.

The rearrangement links TRBV5-1 to TRBJ2-2; D could derive from TRBD1 or TRBD2 (5 bases each). The CDR3 contains 14 residues. CDR1 SGHRS and CDR2 YFSETQ come from the germline V gene. Trimming shortened V by 4 bases and J by 4 bases, and 11 bases separated the two germline ends. For the CDR3, the DNA is TGCGCCAGCAGCACCTCGGGGCGCACCGGGGAGCTGTTTTTT. This translates into CASSTSGRTGELFF.

The genes are TRBV19 and TRBJ2-1; a weak D match, TRBD1 (6 bases). Trimming removed 4 bases at V and 2 bases at J, with 12 bases between. This CDR3 comprises 15 residues. Germline values: CDR1 LNHDA, CDR2 SQIVND (reference sequence). DNA of the CDR3: TGTGCCAGTAGTAGCGAGGGGGAGCCCTACAATGAGCAGTTCTTC. This gives the protein CASSSEGEPYNEQFF.

The J gene is TRBJ1-2, the V gene TRBV6-5; D unclear. The CDR3 length is 13 residues. Germline V gives CDR1 MNHEY, CDR2 SVGAGI. Trimming pared 2 bases from V and 6 bases from J, leaving 10 bases between. This CDR3 reads CASSYRVGHGYTF. The DNA for the CDR3 is TGTGCCAGCAGTTACAGGGTCGGCCATGGCTACACCTTC.

CDR3 nucleotides: TGCGCCAGCAGCCTCTCGGGTTCACCCCTCCACTTT. Amino acids: CASSLSGSPLHF. The chain couples TRBV4-1 to TRBJ1-6, with D unresolved. CDR1 is MGHRA and CDR2 is YSYEKL in the germline V gene. This CDR3 is built from 12 residues. V was shortened by 4 bases and J by 9 bases, with 7 bases between the two germline ends.

The CDR3: CASSKGAPNEKLFF. DNA of the CDR3: TGTGCCAGCAGCAAGGGGGCGCCTAATGAAAAACTGTTTTTT. The chain employs TRBV6-5 and TRBJ1-4; 7 bases are shared with TRBD1. This CDR3 contains 14 residues. Per the germline V gene, CDR1 is MNHEY and CDR2 is SVGAGI. The V and J ends lost 6 bases and 3 bases, in that order; junction bases with no gene match: 4.

The rearrangement links TRBV7-9 to TRBJ1-1, with D perhaps matching TRBD1 (5 bases). Germline loops: CDR1 SEHNR, CDR2 FQNEAQ (reference sequence). CDR3 length equals 14 residues. V dropped 1 base and J dropped 5 bases, with 11 bases sitting between them. In DNA, the CDR3 is TGTGCCAGCAGCTTAGGGGGGTTAAGGACTGAAGCTTTCTTT. Translated: CASSLGGLRTEAFF.

The chain recombines TRBV12-3 or TRBV12-4 with TRBJ2-2; D gene uncertain. The CDR3 totals 13 residues. V lost 8 bases, J lost 1 base, and 8 bases lay in between. The chain's CDR3 is CASRNRNTGELFF. The CDR3, as DNA: TGTGCCAGCCGTAACAGGAACACCGGGGAGCTGTTTTTT.

The chain recombines TRBV5-4 with TRBJ2-1; 11 bases align to TRBD2. The trim removed 0 bases at V and 10 bases at J, leaving 9 bases unmatched. Per the germline V gene, CDR1 is SGHNT and CDR2 is YYREEE (reference sequence). The CDR3 loop spans 16 amino acids. The CDR3 DNA follows: TGTGCCAGCAGCTTGGGACTAGCGGGGTTTAAAGGGGAGCAGTTCTTC. Encoded protein: CASSLGLAGFKGEQFF.

The chain carries TRBV19 and TRBJ2-1; 8 nucleotides line up with TRBD2. The CDR3 sequence is 15 residues long. J was trimmed by 2 bases and V by 6 bases; bases with no gene match: 6. Germline CDR1 LNHDA, CDR2 SQIVND (reference sequence). The DNA of the CDR3 is TGTGCCAGTAGAACCGGGACTAGGGCCTACAATGAGCAGTTCTTC. Translation: CASRTGTRAYNEQFF. The full variable domain, in which reference TRBV19 and TRBJ2-1 provide the parts outside the CDR3, is DGGITQSPKYLFRKEGQNVTLSCEQNLNHDAMYWYRQDPGQGLRLIYYSQIVNDFQKGDIAEGYSVSREKKESFPLTVTSAQKNPTAFYLCASRTGTRAYNEQFFGPGTRLTVL.

V gene TRBV27 combines with J gene TRBJ2-7; D possibly matches TRBD1 or TRBD2 (5 bases each). This CDR3 region has 14 residues. Germline-derived CDR1 and CDR2 are MNHEY and SMNVEV (reference sequence). Trimming removed 2 bases at V and 3 bases at J, with 11 bases between. CDR3: CASSLTGPGYEQYF. The DNA for the CDR3 is TGTGCCAGCAGTTTAACGGGGCCAGGCTACGAGCAGTACTTC.